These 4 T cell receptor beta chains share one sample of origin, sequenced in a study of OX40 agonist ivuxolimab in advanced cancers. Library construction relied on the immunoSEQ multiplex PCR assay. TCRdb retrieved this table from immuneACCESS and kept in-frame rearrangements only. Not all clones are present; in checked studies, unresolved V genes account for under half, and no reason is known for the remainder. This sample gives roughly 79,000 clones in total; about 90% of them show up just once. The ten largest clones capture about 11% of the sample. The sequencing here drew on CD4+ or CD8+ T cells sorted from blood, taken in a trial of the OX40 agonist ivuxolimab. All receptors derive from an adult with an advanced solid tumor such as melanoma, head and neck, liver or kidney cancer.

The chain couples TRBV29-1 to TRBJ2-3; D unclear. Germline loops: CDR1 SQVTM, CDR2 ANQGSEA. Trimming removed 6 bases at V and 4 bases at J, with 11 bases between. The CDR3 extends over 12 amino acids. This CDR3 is CSVFMEADTQYF. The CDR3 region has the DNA TGCAGCGTATTCATGGAAGCAGATACGCAGTATTTT.

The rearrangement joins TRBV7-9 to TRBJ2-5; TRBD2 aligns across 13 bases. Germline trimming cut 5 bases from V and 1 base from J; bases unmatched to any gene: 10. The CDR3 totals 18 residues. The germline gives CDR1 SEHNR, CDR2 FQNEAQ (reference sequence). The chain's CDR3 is CASSPPTTSGGRQETQYF. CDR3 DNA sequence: TGTGCCAGCAGCCCCCCTACGACTAGCGGGGGGCGCCAAGAGACCCAGTACTTC.

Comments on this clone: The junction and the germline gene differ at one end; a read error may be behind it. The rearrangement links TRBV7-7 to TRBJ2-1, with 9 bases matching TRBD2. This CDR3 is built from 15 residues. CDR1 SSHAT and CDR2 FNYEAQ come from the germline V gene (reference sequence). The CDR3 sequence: CASSPMLAGSNEQFF. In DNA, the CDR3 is TGTGCTAGCAGCCCCATGCTAGCGGGAAGTAATGAGCAGTTCTTC.

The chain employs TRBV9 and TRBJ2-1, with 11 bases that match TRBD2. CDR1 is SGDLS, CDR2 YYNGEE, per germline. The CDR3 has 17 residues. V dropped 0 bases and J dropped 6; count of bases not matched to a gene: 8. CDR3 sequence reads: CASSVEFSGGAFNEQFF. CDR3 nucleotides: TGTGCCAGCAGCGTAGAGTTTAGCGGGGGGGCATTCAATGAGCAGTTCTTC.